Listed below are T cell receptor beta chains from one sample, sequenced in a study of T cell changes during pregnancy in multiple sclerosis. TCRdb keeps only in-frame clones here, not all; method: immunoSEQ multiplex PCR. The sample yields about 69,000 clones, 91% seen once. Source: CD4+ T cells from peripheral blood mononuclear cells, taken in the third trimester of pregnancy. These receptors were obtained from a female donor in good health, enrolled as a control in a pregnancy study. The CDR3 runs from the conserved cysteine through the conserved F or W. A D gene is named only where the DNA matches it firmly. A clone size is listed for some rows: how often the clone was seen (once, few, many), or a class if it is expanded.

>TRBJ1-2|NA|TRBD1|TRBV18
TGTGCCAGCTCACCTTTGGACAGGGGAGATGGCTACACCTTC
CASSPLDRGDGYTF
>TRBJ1-5|NA|NA|TRBV7-2
TGTGCCAGCAGCTTAGTGGTCACAGGCAATCAGCCCCAGCATTTT
CASSLVVTGNQPQHF
>TRBJ2-7|once|NA|TRBV9
TGTGCCAGCAGCGCCTCCCCGAAGGACAGCCTCTACGAGCAGTACTTC
CASSASPKDSLYEQYF
>TRBJ1-1|NA|NA|TRBV7-6
TGTGCCAGCAGCTCGAAGGAGAACGCTGAAGCTTTCTTT
CASSSKENAEAFF
>TRBJ2-2|once|NA|TRBV25-1
TGTGCCAGCAAAGCGGCAGGGGCGACCGGGGAGCTGTTTTTT
CASKAAGATGELFF
>TRBJ2-5|NA|TRBD2|TRBV4-2
TGTGCCAGCAGCCAAGCCGGGGGGGCCGGGGAGTCGACCCAGTACTTC
CASSQAGGAGESTQYF
>TRBJ2-3|NA|NA|TRBV7-2
TGTGCCAGCAGCGAACGCAGGGGGGCGGCAGATACGCAGTATTTT
CASSERRGAADTQYF
>TRBJ1-1|NA|NA|TRBV25-1
TGTGCCAGCAGTGAACCAGGTGGGGCCCCTGAAGCTTTCTTT
CASSEPGGAPEAFF
>TRBJ2-3|NA|TRBD2|TRBV7-9
TGTGCCAGCAGCTTAGAATCCCCAGCGGGGTGGGATACGCAGTATTTT
CASSLESPAGWDTQYF
>TRBJ2-5|NA|NA|TRBV13
TGTGCCAGCAGCTTACAGCCTAGCCGGGATAGGACCCAGTACTTC
CASSLQPSRDRTQYF
>TRBJ1-1|NA|NA|TRBV25-1
TGTGCCAGCAGATGGACAGCTATGAACACTGAAGCTTTCTTT
CASRWTAMNTEAFF
>TRBJ1-1|NA|TRBD1|TRBV6-5
TGTGCCAGCAGTAAACAGGGGCTCATGAACACTGAAGCTTTCTTT
CASSKQGLMNTEAFF
>TRBJ2-1|NA|TRBD2|TRBV5-4
TGTGCCAGCACCCGGGGAGCGGGGGGCGGTAATGAGCAGTTCTTC
CASTRGAGGGNEQFF
>TRBJ1-4|once|NA|TRBV19
TGTGCCAGTAGTATAGATCGAGGGACTACTAATGAAAAACTGTTTTTT
CASSIDRGTTNEKLFF
>TRBJ1-5|NA|NA|TRBV5-6
TGTGCCAGCAGCTTGGTTCCCATCCCCAATCAGCCCCAGCATTTT
CASSLVPIPNQPQHF
>TRBJ1-1|NA|NA|TRBV11-2
TGTGCCAGCAGCGATTCGGGACTCATGAACACTGAAGCTTTCTTT
CASSDSGLMNTEAFF
>TRBJ1-5|NA|TRBD1|TRBV7-6
TGTGCCAGCAGCTTAGGGACAGGGGGGAGCAATCAGCCCCAGCATTTT
CASSLGTGGSNQPQHF
>TRBJ1-1|NA|NA|TRBV7-2
TGTGCCAGCAGCTTAGATGGGGCAGGAGGGGAAGCTTTCTTT
CASSLDGAGGEAFF
>TRBJ2-3|NA|TRBD2|TRBV30
TGTGCCTGGAGTGTACTAACTAGCGGGGGGATAGGGGATACGCAGTATTTT
CAWSVLTSGGIGDTQYF
>TRBJ1-1|NA|TRBD1|TRBV6-6
TGTGCCAGCAGTTATTTACAGGGGGCCCTGAACACTGAAGCTTTCTTT
CASSYLQGALNTEAFF
>TRBJ1-6|NA|NA|TRBV9
TGTGCCAGCAGCGTCACGGACAGAAATAATTCACCCCTCCACTTT
CASSVTDRNNSPLHF
>TRBJ1-4|once|TRBD1|TRBV5-1
TGCGCCAGCAGCTCATTACAGGGGGCAAGTGAAAAACTGTTTTTT
CASSSLQGASEKLFF
>TRBJ1-6|NA|NA|TRBV7-2
TGTGCCAGCAGCTTAGGGGGGCGTTCACCCCTCCACTTT
CASSLGGRSPLHF
>TRBJ1-1|NA|NA|TRBV7-9
TGTGCCAGCAGCTTATTGTGGGGGGGCGCGAGAACCACTGAAGCTTTCTTT
CASSLLWGGARTTEAFF
>TRBJ1-5|NA|NA|TRBV6-6
TGTGCCAGCAGTAGGGGGGGGTTGGAGCAGCGTCAGCCCCAGCATTTT
CASSRGGLEQRQPQHF
>TRBJ1-2|NA|NA|TRBV14
TGTGCCAGCAGCCAAGATAGCGTCGGGGGCTACACCTTC
CASSQDSVGGYTF
>TRBJ2-2|NA|TRBD2|TRBV7-2
TGTGCCAGCAGCCTTAGCGGGTCCACCGGGGAGCTGTTTTTT
CASSLSGSTGELFF
>TRBJ1-2|NA|NA|TRBV5-1
TGCGCCAGCAGCTTGGGCGGGAACTATGGCTACACCTTC
CASSLGGNYGYTF
>TRBJ2-6|NA|NA|TRBV7-9
TGTGCCAGCAGCCCCGACAGGCGTCCATCCGGGGCCAACGTCCTGACTTTC
CASSPDRRPSGANVLTF
>TRBJ2-1|NA|TRBD2|TRBV5-1
TGCGCCAGCAGCTCAAAAAGCGGGGGGGTCTACAATGAGCAGTTCTTC
CASSSKSGGVYNEQFF
>TRBJ1-1|NA|NA|TRBV5-1
TGCGCCAGCAGCTTGGTTGGCGGGGGGGTAGGAACTGAAGCTTTCTTT
CASSLVGGGVGTEAFF
>TRBJ1-2|NA|NA|TRBV5-6
TGTGCCAGCAGCTTGGCTTCGGGGTCTGGCTACACCTTC
CASSLASGSGYTF
>TRBJ1-3|NA|NA|TRBV6-5
TGTGCCAGCAGTTGGAGGGTCTCTGGAAACACCATATATTTT
CASSWRVSGNTIYF
>TRBJ1-4|NA|TRBD1|TRBV4-3
TGCGCCAGCAGCCAAGCCTACGTTACAGGGGCTAGTAATGAAAAACTGTTTTTT
CASSQAYVTGASNEKLFF
>TRBJ1-2|NA|TRBD1|TRBV11-3
TGTGCCAGCAGCCCCGGGGGACAGAATAACTATGGCTACACCTTC
CASSPGGQNNYGYTF
>TRBJ2-7|NA|TRBD1|TRBV2
TGTGCCAGCATCACGCGCCCAGGACAGGGGAAGGACGAGCAGTACTTC
CASITRPGQGKDEQYF
>TRBJ2-7|once|NA|TRBV9
TGTGCCAGCAGCGTAGAAACAGGAACTTACTACGAGCAGTACTTC
CASSVETGTYYEQYF
>TRBJ2-7|NA|TRBD1|TRBV7-9
TGTGCCAGCAGCCCCGAGACAGGGGGGGTCTACGAGCAGTACTTC
CASSPETGGVYEQYF
>TRBJ2-3|NA|NA|TRBV11-2
TGTGCCAGCAGTCAGGCAGATACGCAGTATTTT
CASSQADTQYF
>TRBJ1-1|NA|NA|TRBV18
TGTGCCAGCTCACCACCGAACAGCCAGAACACTGAAGCTTTCTTT
CASSPPNSQNTEAFF